A single sample is the source of the 17 T cell receptor beta chains below, sequenced in a study of cytomegalovirus exposure and HLA in healthy donors. PCR involved 60 Vbeta and 13 Jbeta primers. Sequencing used immunoSEQ multiplex PCR; TCRdb keeps in-frame clones, though not all of them. The sample table sets out under 150,000 clones. Sequencing was carried out using PBMCs. The receptors shown here come from a woman between 40 and 55 years old in good health and CMV-seronegative.

This chain uses TRBV19 with TRBJ2-4; 9 positions match TRBD1. Germline assignment: CDR1 LNHDA and CDR2 SQIVND (reference sequence). The CDR3 consists of 17 residues. The trim removed 3 bases at V and 6 bases at J, leaving 12 bases unmatched. CDR3 sequence (DNA): TGTGCCAGTAGTATCCCTTATTCCGACAGGGGGATAAACATTCAGTACTTC. This codes for CASSIPYSDRGINIQYF.

This chain connects TRBV4-1 to TRBJ2-7; D is possibly TRBD2 (5 bases). In germline, CDR1 is MGHRA, CDR2 YSYEKL. Trimming left V 2 bases short and J 5 bases short, with 16 bases between. This CDR3 comprises 15 residues. CDR3 coding DNA: TGCGCCAGCAGCCAATACGCTAGGGCGGGCCACGAGCAGTACTTC. Translated, it gives CASSQYARAGHEQYF.

This chain joins TRBV7-2 and TRBJ2-6, with 7 bases lining up with TRBD2. The CDR3 length is 17 residues. Unmatched junction bases numbered 5, after V lost 1 base and J lost 2 bases. CDR1 and CDR2 from the germline V gene are SGHTA and FQGNSA. The CDR3: CASSLVAGSTGANVLTF. The CDR3 nucleotides read TGTGCCAGCAGCTTAGTAGCGGGTAGCACTGGGGCCAACGTCCTGACTTTC.

The DNA of the CDR3 is TGTGCCAGCAGCGTAGCGGGGGGGCCTGGCAATGAGCAGTTCTTC. Its translation is CASSVAGGPGNEQFF. The V and J genes are TRBV9 and TRBJ2-1; 8 bases fit TRBD2. This CDR3 spans 15 amino acids. Per the germline V gene, CDR1 is SGDLS and CDR2 is YYNGEE. V lost 0 bases, J lost 6 bases, and 5 bases stayed unmatched. Drawing the rest from reference TRBV9 and TRBJ2-1, the complete variable domain is DSGVTQTPKHLITATGQRVTLRCSPRSGDLSVYWYQQSLDQGLQFLIQYYNGEERAKGNILERFSAQQFPDLHSELNLSSLELGDSALYFCASSVAGGPGNEQFFGPGTRLTVL.

A note on this clone: Other nucleotide sequences in the sample specify the same CDR3. The chain has TRBV7-9 and TRBJ1-5; the match to TRBD1 covers 8 bases. After removal of 2 bases from V and 7 bases from J, the junction contained 4 bases not matched to a gene. Germline CDR1 and CDR2: SEHNR and FQNEAQ (reference sequence). CDR3 length equals 14 residues. The CDR3 spells CASSLPGGRQPQHF. The DNA for the CDR3 is TGTGCCAGCAGCTTACCAGGGGGCAGGCAGCCCCAGCATTTT.

The V gene is TRBV19, the J gene TRBJ1-5, with D unclear. Trimming left V 8 bases short and J 1 base short, with 15 bases between. This CDR3 region has 15 residues. Germline V CDR1 and CDR2: LNHDA, SQIVND (reference sequence). CDR3 in DNA: TGTGCCAGTTGGGCCCTACCTAAGAGCAATCAGCCCCAGCATTTT. Translation: CASWALPKSNQPQHF.

V gene TRBV10-3 combines with J gene TRBJ1-2; D is undetermined. The CDR3 runs to 12 residues. The germline CDR1 and CDR2 sequences are ENHRY and SYGVKD. With 5 bases removed from V and 0 bases from J, the gap between germline ends came to 4 bases. This CDR3 reads CAISTSNYGYTF. The CDR3 DNA is TGTGCCATCAGTACATCTAACTATGGCTACACCTTC.

V and J are TRBV18 and TRBJ1-1; 7 nucleotides line up with TRBD1. The CDR3 totals 16 residues. Germline values: CDR1 KGHSH, CDR2 LQKENI. The junction had 10 bases not matched to a gene; V was cut back by 6 bases and J by 0 bases. The CDR3 bases are TGTGCCAGCTCTCCGGCATCAGGGGGTGTGAACACTGAAGCTTTCTTT. Translation: CASSPASGGVNTEAFF. The full variable domain, rest sourced from reference TRBV18 and TRBJ1-1, is NAGVMQNPRHLVRRRGQEARLRCSPMKGHSHVYWYRQLPEEGLKFMVYLQKENIIDESGMPKERFSAEFPKEGPSILRIQQVVRGDSAAYFCASSPASGGVNTEAFFGQGTRLTVV.

The V and J genes are TRBV7-6 and TRBJ1-3; 8 bases are shared with TRBD1. The CDR3 is made up of 17 amino acids. The J segment lost 2 bases and the V segment lost 1 base, leaving 7 bases of the junction unmatched. Germline V CDR1 and CDR2: SGHVS, FNYEAQ. The CDR3 DNA follows: TGTGCCAGCAGCTTAGTCTTGGGACAGGTGCCTGGAAACACCATATATTTT. It codes for CASSLVLGQVPGNTIYF.

Concerning this clone itself: Compared with germline, one end of the junction differs, possibly owing to a read error. The chain carries TRBV5-5 and TRBJ1-2; TRBD1 might be the D (5 bases). CDR3 length: 12 residues. Per germline, CDR1 SGHKS and CDR2 YYEKEE (reference sequence). CDR3 loop: CASNAWGGGLSF. In DNA form, the CDR3 reads TGTGCCAGCAACGCGTGGGGGGGTGGTTTGTCCTTC.

The chain uses TRBV11-2 and TRBJ1-1; D uncertain. The ends were cut back, 6 bases at V and 0 bases at J, with 14 bases in the middle. CDR1 SGHAT and CDR2 FQNNGV come from the germline V gene. CDR3 length: 15 residues. CDR3 DNA: TGTGCCAGCAGGGGGTACGACGGGGTGAACACTGAAGCTTTCTTT. Its translation: CASRGYDGVNTEAFF.

The genes are TRBV7-6 and TRBJ2-7, with D perhaps matching TRBD1 (8 bases). This CDR3 region has 13 residues. Germline values: CDR1 SGHVS, CDR2 FNYEAQ. Trimming pared 5 bases from V and 7 bases from J, leaving 15 bases between. The CDR3 spells CASSQDREGEQYF. CDR3 sequence (DNA): TGTGCCAGCAGCCAGGACAGGGAGGGGGAGCAGTACTTC.

The J gene is TRBJ1-1, the V gene TRBV19; D is perhaps TRBD1 (6 bases). Germline lookup yields CDR1 LNHDA and CDR2 SQIVND (reference sequence). There are 13 residues in the CDR3. Deletions cut 3 bases from V and 1 base from J, with 6 bases between. In nucleotides, the CDR3 is TGTGCCAGTAGTATGGGGGCGAACACTGAAGCTTTCTTT. It codes for CASSMGANTEAFF.

The CDR3 sequence is CASRRRWGDYGYTF. For the CDR3, the DNA is TGTGCAAGTCGCCGTAGATGGGGGGACTATGGCTACACCTTC. The chain links TRBV12-2 to TRBJ1-2. TRBV12-2 is an annotated pseudogene. CDR3 size: 14 residues.

The chain couples TRBV28 to TRBJ2-1; D gene ambiguous. The length of the CDR3 is 15 residues. Germline V gene lookup returns CDR1 MDHEN and CDR2 SYDVKM. Trimming cost V 7 bases and J 5 bases, with 18 bases left between them. The CDR3 protein is CASNSRWANNNEQFF. CDR3 in DNA: TGTGCCAGCAACTCCCGGTGGGCCAATAACAATGAGCAGTTCTTC.

CDR3 coding DNA: TGTGCCAGCAGGCCCGGACAGGGAAAGAACACTGAAGCTTTCTTT. Translated, it gives CASRPGQGKNTEAFF. J is TRBJ1-1 and V is TRBV9; 8 nucleotides match TRBD1. The CDR3 spans 15 residues. With 5 bases clipped from V and 1 base from J, the junction kept 7 bases outside the gene matches. Per the germline V gene, CDR1 is SGDLS and CDR2 is YYNGEE.

The rearrangement links TRBV2 to TRBJ1-5; possibly TRBD1 for D (6 bases). The CDR3 consists of 12 residues. The germline CDR1 and CDR2 sequences are SNHLY and FYNNEI. V dropped 5 bases and J dropped 11 bases, with 13 bases sitting between them. CDR3 nucleotide sequence: TGTGCCAGCAGTTCAGGGGTCGGGGCCCAGCATTTT. It encodes CASSSGVGAQHF. Using reference TRBV2 and TRBJ1-5 for the parts outside the CDR3, the full variable domain is EPEVTQTPSHQVTQMGQEVILRCVPISNHLYFYWYRQILGQKVEFLVSFYNNEISEKSEIFDDQFSVERPDGSNFTLKIRSTKLEDSAMYFCASSSGVGAQHFGDGTRLSIL.